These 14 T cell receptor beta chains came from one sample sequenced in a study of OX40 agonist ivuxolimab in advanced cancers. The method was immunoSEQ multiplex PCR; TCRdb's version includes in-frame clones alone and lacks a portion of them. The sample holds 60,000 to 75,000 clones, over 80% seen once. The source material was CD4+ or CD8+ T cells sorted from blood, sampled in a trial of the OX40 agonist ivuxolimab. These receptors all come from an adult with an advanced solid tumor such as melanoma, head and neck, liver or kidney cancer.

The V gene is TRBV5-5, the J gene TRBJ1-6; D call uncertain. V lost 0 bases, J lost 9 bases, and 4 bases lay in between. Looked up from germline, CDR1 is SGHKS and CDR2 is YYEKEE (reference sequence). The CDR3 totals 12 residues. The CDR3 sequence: CASSLDGSPLHF. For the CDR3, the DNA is TGTGCCAGCAGCTTGGACGGTTCACCCCTCCACTTT.

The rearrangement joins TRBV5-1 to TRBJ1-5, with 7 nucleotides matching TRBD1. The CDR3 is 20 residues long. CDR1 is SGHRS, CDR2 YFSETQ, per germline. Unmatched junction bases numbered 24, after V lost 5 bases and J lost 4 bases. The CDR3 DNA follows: TGCGCCAGCAGATATACAGGGAGAGGAGGGGGCCGAGGATTTAATCAGCCCCAGCATTTT. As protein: CASRYTGRGGGRGFNQPQHF. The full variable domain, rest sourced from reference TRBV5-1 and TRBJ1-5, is KAGVTQTPRYLIKTRGQQVTLSCSPISGHRSVSWYQQTPGQGLQFLFEYFSETQRNKGNFPGRFSGRQFSNSRSEMNVSTLELGDSALYLCASRYTGRGGGRGFNQPQHFGDGTRLSIL.

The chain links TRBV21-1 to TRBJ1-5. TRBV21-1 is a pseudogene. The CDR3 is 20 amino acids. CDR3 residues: CASSKGTHGQKVIDNQPQHF. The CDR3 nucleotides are TGTGCCAGCAGCAAAGGGACCCACGGGCAGAAAGTAATCGACAATCAGCCCCAGCATTTT.

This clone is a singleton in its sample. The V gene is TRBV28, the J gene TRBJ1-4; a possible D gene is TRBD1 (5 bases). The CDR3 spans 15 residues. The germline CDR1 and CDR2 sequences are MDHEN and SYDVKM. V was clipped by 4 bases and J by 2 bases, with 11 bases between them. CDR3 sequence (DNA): TGTGCCAGCAGTTCTGCGGGACCGACTAATGAAAAACTGTTTTTT. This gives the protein CASSSAGPTNEKLFF.

Written as DNA, the CDR3 is TGCGCCAGCAGCTTAGGGCCACAGGTTTCAGATACGCAGTATTTT. Protein product: CASSLGPQVSDTQYF. V and J are TRBV5-1 and TRBJ2-3, with D perhaps TRBD1 (5 bases). The CDR3 totals 15 residues. Looked up from germline, CDR1 is SGHRS and CDR2 is YFSETQ. With 2 bases removed from V and 4 bases from J, the gap between germline ends came to 14 bases.

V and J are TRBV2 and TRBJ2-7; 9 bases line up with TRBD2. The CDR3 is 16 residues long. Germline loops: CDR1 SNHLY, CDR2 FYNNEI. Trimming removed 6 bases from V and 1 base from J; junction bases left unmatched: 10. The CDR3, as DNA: TGTGCCAGCAGATGGGCGGCACTAGCGGGTTCCTACGAGCAGTACTTC. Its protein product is CASRWAALAGSYEQYF.

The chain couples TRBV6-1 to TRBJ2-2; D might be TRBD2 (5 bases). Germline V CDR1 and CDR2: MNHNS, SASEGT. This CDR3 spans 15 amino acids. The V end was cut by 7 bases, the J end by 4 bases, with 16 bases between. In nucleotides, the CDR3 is TGTGCCAGCATTCTCGTCGGGAAACCCACCGGGGAGCTGTTTTTT. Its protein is CASILVGKPTGELFF.

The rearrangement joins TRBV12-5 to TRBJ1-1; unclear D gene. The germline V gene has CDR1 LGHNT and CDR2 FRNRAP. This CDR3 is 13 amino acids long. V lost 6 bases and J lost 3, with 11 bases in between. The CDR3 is CASGPLRDTEAFF. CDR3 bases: TGTGCTAGTGGACCGCTACGGGACACTGAAGCTTTCTTT.

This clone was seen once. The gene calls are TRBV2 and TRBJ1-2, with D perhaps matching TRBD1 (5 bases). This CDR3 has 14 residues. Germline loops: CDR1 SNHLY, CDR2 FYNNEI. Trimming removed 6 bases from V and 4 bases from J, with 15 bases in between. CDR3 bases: TGTGCCAGCAGCGAAAACAGGATCACCTATGGCTACACCTTC. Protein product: CASSENRITYGYTF.

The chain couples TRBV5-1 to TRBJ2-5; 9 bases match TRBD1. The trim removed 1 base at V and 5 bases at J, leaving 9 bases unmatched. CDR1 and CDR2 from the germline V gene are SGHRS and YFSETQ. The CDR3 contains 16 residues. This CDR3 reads CASSLPRTGARETQYF. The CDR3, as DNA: TGCGCCAGCAGCTTGCCTCGGACAGGGGCCAGGGAGACCCAGTACTTC.

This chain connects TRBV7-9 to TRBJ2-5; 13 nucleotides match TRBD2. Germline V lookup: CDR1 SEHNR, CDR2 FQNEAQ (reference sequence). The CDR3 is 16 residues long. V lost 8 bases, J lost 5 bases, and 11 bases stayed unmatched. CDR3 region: CASGRGTSGEAETQYF. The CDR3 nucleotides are TGTGCCAGCGGGCGGGGGACTAGCGGGGAAGCGGAGACCCAGTACTTC.

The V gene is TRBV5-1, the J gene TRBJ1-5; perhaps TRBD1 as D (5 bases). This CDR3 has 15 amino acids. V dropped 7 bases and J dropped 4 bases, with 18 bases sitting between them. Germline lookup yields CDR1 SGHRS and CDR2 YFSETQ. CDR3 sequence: CASSRDSTDNQPQHF. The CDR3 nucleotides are TGCGCCAGCTCGCGGGACTCGACGGATAATCAGCCCCAGCATTTT. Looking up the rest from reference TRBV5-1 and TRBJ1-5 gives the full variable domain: KAGVTQTPRYLIKTRGQQVTLSCSPISGHRSVSWYQQTPGQGLQFLFEYFSETQRNKGNFPGRFSGRQFSNSRSEMNVSTLELGDSALYLCASSRDSTDNQPQHFGDGTRLSIL.

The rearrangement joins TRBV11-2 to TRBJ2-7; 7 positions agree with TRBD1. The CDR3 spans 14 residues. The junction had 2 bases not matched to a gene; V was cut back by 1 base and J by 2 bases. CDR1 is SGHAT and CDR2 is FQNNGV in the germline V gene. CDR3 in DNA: TGTGCCAGCAGCTTAGGGACAGGACCCTACGAGCAGTACTTC. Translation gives CASSLGTGPYEQYF. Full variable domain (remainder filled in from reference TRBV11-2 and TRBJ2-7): EAGVAQSPRYKIIEKRQSVAFWCNPISGHATLYWYQQILGQGPKLLIQFQNNGVVDDSQLPKDRFSAERLKGVDSTLKIQPAKLEDSAVYLCASSLGTGPYEQYFGPGTRLTVT.

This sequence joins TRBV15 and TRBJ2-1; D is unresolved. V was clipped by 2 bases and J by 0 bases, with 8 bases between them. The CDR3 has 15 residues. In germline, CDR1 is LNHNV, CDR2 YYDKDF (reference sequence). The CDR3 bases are TGTGCCACCAGCAGAATGAAGAGCTCCTACAATGAGCAGTTCTTC. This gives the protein CATSRMKSSYNEQFF.